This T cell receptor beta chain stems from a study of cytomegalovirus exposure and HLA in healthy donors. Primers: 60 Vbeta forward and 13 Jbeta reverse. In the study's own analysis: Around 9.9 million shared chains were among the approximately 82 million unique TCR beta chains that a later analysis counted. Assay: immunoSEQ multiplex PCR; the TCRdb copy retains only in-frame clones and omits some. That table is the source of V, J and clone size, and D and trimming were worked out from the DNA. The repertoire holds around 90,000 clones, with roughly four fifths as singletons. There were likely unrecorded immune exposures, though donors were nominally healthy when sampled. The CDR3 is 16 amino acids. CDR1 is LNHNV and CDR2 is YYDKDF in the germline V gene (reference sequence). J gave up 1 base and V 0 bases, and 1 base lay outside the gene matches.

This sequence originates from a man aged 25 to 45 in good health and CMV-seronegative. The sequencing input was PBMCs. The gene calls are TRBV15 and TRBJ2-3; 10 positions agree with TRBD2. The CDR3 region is CATSRDLAGGTDTQYF. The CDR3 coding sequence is TGTGCCACCAGCAGAGATCTAGCGGGAGGCACAGATACGCAGTATTTT.